The 21 T cell receptor beta chains below all came from one sample that was sequenced in a study of cytomegalovirus exposure and HLA in healthy donors. Amplification used 60 Vbeta primers and 13 Jbeta primers. TCRdb keeps only in-frame clones here, not all; method: immunoSEQ multiplex PCR. The sample includes approximately 170,000 clones, 70% to 80% of them seen just once. The specimen was PBMCs. Receptor source: a woman aged 25-40 years in good health and CMV-seropositive.

This clone has only one observation. V is TRBV28 and J is TRBJ1-2, with 9 nucleotides matching TRBD1. V dropped 6 bases and J dropped 1; count of bases not matched to a gene: 12. Germline V CDR1 and CDR2: MDHEN, SYDVKM. The CDR3 contains 17 residues. The CDR3 DNA is TGTGCCAGCAGGGCCGGGACAGGGCTTCAGGGTAACTATGGCTACACCTTC. Translating it yields CASRAGTGLQGNYGYTF.

A word on this clone: Compared with germline, one end of the junction differs, possibly owing to a read error. V and J are TRBV7-7 and TRBJ2-2; 13 bases agree with TRBD2. CDR3 length equals 18 residues. Germline CDR1 is SSHAT and CDR2 is FNYEAQ (reference sequence). The CDR3 loop is CAGRTSGSLEPNTGELFF. CDR3 sequence (DNA): TGTGCCGGCAGGACTAGCGGGAGCCTCGAACCGAACACCGGGGAGCTGTTTTTT.

As regards this clone: The sample holds other DNA sequences that translate to the same CDR3. This CDR3 is CASSQNRETQYF. CDR3 nucleotides: TGTGCCAGCAGCCAGAACCGGGAGACCCAGTACTTC. This chain connects TRBV14 to TRBJ2-5; unclear D gene. The CDR3 is made up of 12 amino acids. Between the trimmed V and J ends, which lost 3 bases and 5 bases, there was a span of 7 bases. Germline assignment: CDR1 SGHDN and CDR2 FVKESK.

V gene TRBV7-8 combines with J gene TRBJ2-7; no clear D gene. In germline, CDR1 is SGHVS, CDR2 FQNEAQ. The V and J ends lost 5 bases and 2 bases respectively, with 10 bases between them. The CDR3 runs 13 residues. The CDR3 DNA sequence: TGTGCCAGCAGCCCGGTAATTCCCTACGAGCAGTACTTC. Translating gives CASSPVIPYEQYF.

This sequence joins TRBV5-6 and TRBJ2-2; 7 bases align to TRBD2. After removal of 6 bases from V and 4 bases from J, the junction contained 6 bases not matched to a gene. The CDR3 has 14 residues. Germline V gives CDR1 SGHDT, CDR2 YYEEEE. As DNA, the CDR3 is TGTGCCAGCATCCGGGGGAGGGTCACCGGGGAGCTGTTTTTT. Translating gives CASIRGRVTGELFF.

A few counts support this clone. V usage is TRBV28 and J usage is TRBJ1-6; tentatively, D is TRBD1 (6 bases). Germline CDR1 is MDHEN and CDR2 is SYDVKM. This CDR3 is 14 amino acids long. The V gene lost 4 bases and the J gene lost 6 bases, with 10 bases spanning the gap. Here the CDR3 reads CASSSGAGNSPLHF. The CDR3 DNA sequence: TGTGCCAGCAGTTCAGGGGCGGGTAATTCACCCCTCCACTTT.

J is TRBJ2-3 and V is TRBV19, with 10 nucleotides matching TRBD2. Germline CDR1 LNHDA, CDR2 SQIVND (reference sequence). The CDR3 is 16 residues long. V lost 3 bases and J lost 2; bases outside the gene matches: 5. The CDR3 sequence is CASSMLAGAITDTQYF. The DNA for the CDR3 is TGTGCCAGTAGTATGCTAGCGGGGGCGATCACAGATACGCAGTATTTT.

The CDR3 DNA reads TGTGCCAGTAGTGGGACAGCTGGCTACGAGCAGTACTTC. As protein: CASSGTAGYEQYF. The chain uses TRBV19 and TRBJ2-7; TRBD1 agrees at 7 bases. This CDR3 comprises 13 residues. The germline V gene has CDR1 LNHDA and CDR2 SQIVND (reference sequence). The trim removed 5 bases at V and 3 bases at J, leaving 4 bases unmatched.

The genes are TRBV9 and TRBJ2-2, with 7 bases fitting TRBD2. Germline loops: CDR1 SGDLS, CDR2 YYNGEE. V was pared by 6 bases and J by 2 bases, with 7 bases of the junction left unmatched. The CDR3 has 15 amino acids. The DNA of the CDR3 is TGTGCCAGCACCCCCGGGACTACTAACACCGGGGAGCTGTTTTTT. Translating it yields CASTPGTTNTGELFF.

This clone has ten or more counts. The rearrangement joins TRBV4-1 to TRBJ1-1, with 7 bases that match TRBD1. The length of the CDR3 is 15 residues. Losses at the gene ends were 0 bases for V and 1 base for J; bases not matched to a gene: 2. Per germline, CDR1 MGHRA and CDR2 YSYEKL. The CDR3 nucleotides read TGCGCCAGCAGCCAAGATCAGGGGGGGAACACTGAAGCTTTCTTT. Translating it yields CASSQDQGGNTEAFF.

This clone was detected a few times. The gene calls are TRBV2 and TRBJ2-7, with 7 bases fitting TRBD1. Germline CDR1 reads SNHLY; CDR2 reads FYNNEI. The V and J ends lost 10 bases and 5 bases, in that order; junction bases with no gene match: 11. CDR3 length: 13 amino acids. This CDR3 reads CAIRGPADHEQYF. The CDR3 bases are TGTGCCATTAGGGGGCCAGCGGACCACGAGCAGTACTTC.

To note about this clone: The sample contains more than one DNA sequence encoding this CDR3. The chain joins TRBV7-2 to TRBJ2-7; TRBD2 matches 9 bases. CDR1 SGHTA and CDR2 FQGNSA come from the germline V gene. The CDR3 runs to 15 residues. The trim removed 1 base at V and 3 bases at J, leaving 4 bases unmatched. As DNA, the CDR3 is TGTGCCAGCAGCTTAGGTGGAGCGGGGGGCTACGAGCAGTACTTC. This codes for CASSLGGAGGYEQYF.

The chain uses TRBV28 and TRBJ2-7, with TRBD1 as a possible D gene (7 bases). Germline assignment: CDR1 MDHEN and CDR2 SYDVKM. The CDR3 is 11 amino acids. With 2 bases removed from V and 12 bases from J, the gap between germline ends came to 11 bases. Here the CDR3 reads CASSLDREAYF. CDR3 nucleotides: TGTGCCAGCAGTTTAGACAGGGAGGCGTACTTC.

The CDR3: CASSYSSDSENTEAFF. The CDR3 coding sequence is TGTGCCAGCAGTTACTCGAGTGACAGCGAGAACACTGAAGCTTTCTTT. The gene calls are TRBV6-5 and TRBJ1-1; D perhaps matches TRBD1 (5 bases). Germline CDR1 is MNHEY and CDR2 is SVGAGI. CDR3 size: 16 residues. Trimming cost V 0 bases and J 1 base, with 12 bases left between them.

This chain links TRBV6-5 with TRBJ1-2, with 8 positions matching TRBD1. V lost 2 bases, J lost 8 bases, and 10 bases stayed unmatched. The germline V gene encodes CDR1 MNHEY and CDR2 SVGAGI. This CDR3 contains 15 residues. CDR3 in DNA: TGTGCCAGCAGTTACGGCTCGCAGGGGGCGCGAGGCTACACCTTC. It translates to CASSYGSQGARGYTF.

The chain couples TRBV19 to TRBJ2-6; perhaps TRBD2 as D (5 bases). The CDR3 sequence is 16 residues long. The V end was cut by 6 bases, the J end by 3 bases, with 15 bases between. The germline CDR1 and CDR2 sequences are LNHDA and SQIVND (reference sequence). The CDR3: CASSQGRVGGANVLTF. Here the CDR3 DNA reads TGTGCCAGTAGCCAAGGGAGAGTAGGTGGGGCCAACGTCCTGACTTTC.

The chain couples TRBV18 to TRBJ1-4; 10 bases are shared with TRBD1. This CDR3 comprises 16 residues. J gave up 4 bases and V 3 bases, and 5 bases lay outside the gene matches. Germline V gives CDR1 KGHSH, CDR2 LQKENI. The CDR3 DNA sequence: TGTGCCAGCTCACCGACCCGGACAGGGGGTAATGAAAAACTGTTTTTT. Translation gives CASSPTRTGGNEKLFF.

V gene TRBV2 combines with J gene TRBJ1-4, with a weak D call TRBD1 (6 bases). The CDR3 has 14 residues. Trimming took 2 bases from V and 8 from J, leaving 12 bases between them. The germline gives CDR1 SNHLY, CDR2 FYNNEI. In DNA, the CDR3 is TGTGCCAGCAGTGAAATTGACAGGCAGGAAAAACTGTTTTTT. Residues: CASSEIDRQEKLFF.

This clone has only a few counts. The J gene is TRBJ2-1, the V gene TRBV28, with 7 bases identical to TRBD1. The CDR3 length is 14 residues. Trimming took 10 bases from V and 6 from J; bases not matched to a gene: 12. Germline V gives CDR1 MDHEN, CDR2 SYDVKM. CDR3 in DNA: TGTGCCACCAGACAGGGCCAGCATGTCAATGAGCAGTTCTTC. Amino acids: CATRQGQHVNEQFF. Together with reference TRBV28 and TRBJ2-1, the CDR3 gives the full variable domain: DVKVTQSSRYLVKRTGEKVFLECVQDMDHENMFWYRQDPGLGLRLIYFSYDVKMKEKGDIPEGYSVSREKKERFSLILESASTNQTSMYLCATRQGQHVNEQFFGPGTRLTVL.

This chain links TRBV28 with TRBJ1-2; 7 nucleotides agree with TRBD1. CDR3 size: 13 residues. The germline CDR1 and CDR2 sequences are MDHEN and SYDVKM. V shed 6 bases, J shed 8 bases, and the junction held 9 bases outside the gene matches. CDR3 bases: TGTGCCAGCAGCGCAGGGGGATCTAGGGGCTACACCTTC. It encodes CASSAGGSRGYTF.

The chain employs TRBV5-1 and TRBJ2-2; TRBD2 aligns across 13 bases. CDR3 length: 16 residues. In germline, CDR1 is SGHRS, CDR2 YFSETQ. The J segment lost 6 bases and the V segment lost 0 bases, leaving 2 bases of the junction unmatched. CDR3 bases: TGCGCCAGCAGCTTGGAACTAGCGGGAGGGCCCGGGGAGCTGTTTTTT. It translates to CASSLELAGGPGELFF.